This T cell receptor (beta chain) was recovered during a study of shared clonotypes between healthy human individuals. General study findings and limits: Naive CD4 clonotypes were shared across a handful of donors at roughly 4.6%. Non-shared clonotypes showed lower generation probabilities than clonotypes common to all four donors.

Among the donors, all were Caucasian adults who lived in Nashville, Tennessee. Splitting the CD4+ cells yielded a CD45RA+ naive subset and a CD45RA-negative memory subset. The protocol was immunoSEQ multiplex PCR, while the TCRdb copy is restricted to in-frame clones and leaves out a portion. The sample has approximately 720,000 clones, 60% to 80% seen once. The CDR3 covers 16 residues. Germline CDR1 SGHRS, CDR2 YFSETQ. The V gene end was trimmed by 0 bases and the J gene end by 0 bases; junction bases not matched to a gene: 6. Regarding this clone: Its target is unknown.

The sequencing input was memory CD4+ T cells sorted from blood. Subset here: CD45RA-negative fraction. The TCR comes from a young woman in good health. The V call is TRBV5-1, the J call TRBJ2-7, with 7 bases fitting TRBD2. CDR3 in amino acids: CASSLAGGSNSYEQYF. In DNA form, the CDR3 reads TGCGCCAGCAGCTTGGCGGGAGGCAGCAACTCCTACGAGCAGTACTTC.